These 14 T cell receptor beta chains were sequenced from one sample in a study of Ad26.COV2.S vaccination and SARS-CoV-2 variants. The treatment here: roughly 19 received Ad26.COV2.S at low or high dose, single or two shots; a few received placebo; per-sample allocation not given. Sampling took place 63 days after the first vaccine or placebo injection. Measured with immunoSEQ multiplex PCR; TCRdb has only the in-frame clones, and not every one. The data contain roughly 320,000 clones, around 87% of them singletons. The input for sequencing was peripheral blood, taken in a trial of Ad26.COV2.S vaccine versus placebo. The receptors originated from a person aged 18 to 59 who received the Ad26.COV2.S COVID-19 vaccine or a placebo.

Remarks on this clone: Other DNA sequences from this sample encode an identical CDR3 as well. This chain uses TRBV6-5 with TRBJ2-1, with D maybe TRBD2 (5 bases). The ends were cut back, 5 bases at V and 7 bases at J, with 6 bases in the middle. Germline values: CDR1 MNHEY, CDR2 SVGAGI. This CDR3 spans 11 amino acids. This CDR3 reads CASSRGNEQFF. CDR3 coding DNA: TGTGCCAGCAGTAGAGGGAATGAGCAGTTCTTC.

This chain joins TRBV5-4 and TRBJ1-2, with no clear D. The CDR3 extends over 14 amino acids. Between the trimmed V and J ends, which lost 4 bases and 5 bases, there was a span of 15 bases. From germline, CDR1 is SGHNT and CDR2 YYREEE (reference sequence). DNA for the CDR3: TGTGCCAGCAGCATGGCAGCGAAAACTTATGGCTACACCTTC. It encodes CASSMAAKTYGYTF.

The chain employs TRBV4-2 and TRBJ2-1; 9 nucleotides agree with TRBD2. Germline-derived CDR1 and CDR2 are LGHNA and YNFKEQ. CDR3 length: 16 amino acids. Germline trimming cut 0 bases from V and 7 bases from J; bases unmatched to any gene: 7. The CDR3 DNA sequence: TGTGCCAGCAGCCAAGAGGGCACTAGCGGGCGGAATGAGCAGTTCTTC. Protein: CASSQEGTSGRNEQFF.

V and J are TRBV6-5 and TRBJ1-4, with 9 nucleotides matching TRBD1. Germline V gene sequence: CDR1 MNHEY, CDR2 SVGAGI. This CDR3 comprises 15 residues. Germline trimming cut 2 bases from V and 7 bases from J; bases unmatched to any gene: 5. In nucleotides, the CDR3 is TGTGCCAGCAGTTACACGGACAGGGGAGGTGAAAAACTGTTTTTT. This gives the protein CASSYTDRGGEKLFF.

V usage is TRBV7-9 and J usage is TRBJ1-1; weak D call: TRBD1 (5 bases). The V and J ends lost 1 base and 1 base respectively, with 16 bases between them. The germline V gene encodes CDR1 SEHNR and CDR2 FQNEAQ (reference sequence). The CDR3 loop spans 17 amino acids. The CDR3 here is CASSLEGYRLPNTEAFF. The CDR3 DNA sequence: TGTGCCAGCAGCTTAGAGGGCTACAGGCTCCCGAACACTGAAGCTTTCTTT.

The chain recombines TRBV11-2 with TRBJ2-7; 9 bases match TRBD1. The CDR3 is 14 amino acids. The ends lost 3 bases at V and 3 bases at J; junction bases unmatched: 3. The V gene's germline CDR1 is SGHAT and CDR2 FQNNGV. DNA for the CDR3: TGTGCCAGCAGCTTTCCGGGACAGGGCTACGAGCAGTACTTC. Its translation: CASSFPGQGYEQYF.

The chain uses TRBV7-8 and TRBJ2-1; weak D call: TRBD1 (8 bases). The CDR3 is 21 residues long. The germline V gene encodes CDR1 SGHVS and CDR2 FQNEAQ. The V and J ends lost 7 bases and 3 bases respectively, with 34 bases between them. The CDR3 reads CASTLTGGGTYVMTSYNEQFF. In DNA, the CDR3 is TGTGCCAGCACCCTCACAGGGGGGGGTACGTACGTGATGACCAGCTACAATGAGCAGTTCTTC.

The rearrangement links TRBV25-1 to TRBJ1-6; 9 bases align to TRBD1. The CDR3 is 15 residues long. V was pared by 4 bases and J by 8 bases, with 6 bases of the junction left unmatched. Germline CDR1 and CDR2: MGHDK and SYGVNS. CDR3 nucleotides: TGTGCCAGCAGTGGACCGGGACAGGGTTATTCACCCCTCCACTTT. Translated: CASSGPGQGYSPLHF. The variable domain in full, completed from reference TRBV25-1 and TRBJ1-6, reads EADIYQTPRYLVIGTGKKITLECSQTMGHDKMYWYQQDPGMELHLIHYSYGVNSTEKGDLSSESTVSRIRTEHFPLTLESARPSHTSQYLCASSGPGQGYSPLHFGNGTRLTVT.

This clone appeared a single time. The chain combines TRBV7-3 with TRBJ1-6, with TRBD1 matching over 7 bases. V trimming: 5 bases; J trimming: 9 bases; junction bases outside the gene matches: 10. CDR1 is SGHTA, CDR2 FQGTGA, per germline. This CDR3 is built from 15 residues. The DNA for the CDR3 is TGTGCCAGCAGCCGAGACAGGGCGACGGGTTCACCCCTCCACTTT. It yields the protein CASSRDRATGSPLHF.

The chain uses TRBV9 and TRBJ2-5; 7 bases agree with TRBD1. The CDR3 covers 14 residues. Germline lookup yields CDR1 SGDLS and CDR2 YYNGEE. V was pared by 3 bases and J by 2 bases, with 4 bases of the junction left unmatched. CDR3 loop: CASSAGTDQETQYF. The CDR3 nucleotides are TGTGCCAGCAGCGCCGGGACAGATCAAGAGACCCAGTACTTC.

CDR3 DNA sequence: TGCGCCAGCAGCTTGGCGTCATCACAAGAGACCCAGTACTTC. This encodes CASSLASSQETQYF. The chain recombines TRBV5-1 with TRBJ2-5; D uncertain. Germline CDR1 reads SGHRS; CDR2 reads YFSETQ. V lost 0 bases and J lost 2, with 8 bases in between. CDR3 size: 14 residues.

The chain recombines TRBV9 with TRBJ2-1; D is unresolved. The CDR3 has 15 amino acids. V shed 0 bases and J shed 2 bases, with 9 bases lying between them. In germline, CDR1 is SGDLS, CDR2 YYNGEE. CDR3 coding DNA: TGTGCCAGCAGCGTAGGACAAGTAACCTACAATGAGCAGTTCTTC. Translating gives CASSVGQVTYNEQFF.

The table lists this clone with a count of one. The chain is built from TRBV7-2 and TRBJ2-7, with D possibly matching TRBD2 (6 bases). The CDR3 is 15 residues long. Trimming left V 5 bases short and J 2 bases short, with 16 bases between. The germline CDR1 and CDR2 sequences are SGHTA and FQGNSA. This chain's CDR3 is CASSRRLDAPYEQYF. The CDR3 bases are TGTGCCAGCAGCCGCCGACTAGATGCCCCCTACGAGCAGTACTTC.

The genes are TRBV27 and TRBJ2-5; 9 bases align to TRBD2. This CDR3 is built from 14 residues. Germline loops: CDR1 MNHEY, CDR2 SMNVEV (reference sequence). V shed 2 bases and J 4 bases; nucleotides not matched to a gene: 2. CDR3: CASSLGLATETQYF. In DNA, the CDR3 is TGTGCCAGCAGTTTAGGACTAGCGACAGAGACCCAGTACTTC.